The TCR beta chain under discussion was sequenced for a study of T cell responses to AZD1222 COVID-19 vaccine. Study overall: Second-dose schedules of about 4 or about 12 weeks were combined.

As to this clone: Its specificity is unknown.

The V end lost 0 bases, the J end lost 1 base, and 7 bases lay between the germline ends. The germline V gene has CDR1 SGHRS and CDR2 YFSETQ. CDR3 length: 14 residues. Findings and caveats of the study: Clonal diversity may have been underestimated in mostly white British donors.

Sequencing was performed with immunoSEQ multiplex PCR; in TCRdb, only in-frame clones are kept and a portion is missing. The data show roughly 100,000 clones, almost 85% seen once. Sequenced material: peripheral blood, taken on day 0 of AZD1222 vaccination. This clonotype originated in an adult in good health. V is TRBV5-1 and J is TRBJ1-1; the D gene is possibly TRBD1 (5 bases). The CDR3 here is CASSLAGGNTEAFF. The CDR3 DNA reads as TGCGCCAGCAGCTTGGCCGGGGGGAACACTGAAGCTTTCTTT.